This TCR beta chain stems from a study of T cell changes during pregnancy in multiple sclerosis. Profiling relied on immunoSEQ multiplex PCR, and the TCRdb table lists in-frame clones only, not all of them. The sample has 30,000 to 35,000 clones; about 90% are singletons. Germline V CDR1 and CDR2: LNHDA, SQIVND (reference sequence). The CDR3 has 16 residues. The receptor was isolated from a female donor in good health, enrolled as a control in a pregnancy study. The sample in question was CD4+ T cells from peripheral blood mononuclear cells, obtained in the third trimester of pregnancy. The chain joins TRBV19 to TRBJ2-5, with 10 positions matching TRBD2. The J call is uncertain, as TRBJ2-7 better fits the DNA end. The CDR3 spells CASTHAASGSFDEQYF. Here the CDR3 DNA reads TGTGCCAGTACCCATGCCGCTAGCGGGAGCTTTGACGAGCAGTACTTC.